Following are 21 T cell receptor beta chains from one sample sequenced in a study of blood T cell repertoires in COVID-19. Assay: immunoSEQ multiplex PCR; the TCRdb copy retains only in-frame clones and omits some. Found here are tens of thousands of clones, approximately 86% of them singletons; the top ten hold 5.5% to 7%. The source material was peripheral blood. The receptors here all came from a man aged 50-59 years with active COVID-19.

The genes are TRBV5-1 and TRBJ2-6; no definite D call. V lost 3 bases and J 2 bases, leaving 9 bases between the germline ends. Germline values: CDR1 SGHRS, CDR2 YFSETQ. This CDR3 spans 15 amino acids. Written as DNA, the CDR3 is TGCGCCAGCAGCTCCCCTAATGCTGGGGCCAACGTCCTGACTTTC. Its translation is CASSSPNAGANVLTF. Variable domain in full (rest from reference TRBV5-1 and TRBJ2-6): KAGVTQTPRYLIKTRGQQVTLSCSPISGHRSVSWYQQTPGQGLQFLFEYFSETQRNKGNFPGRFSGRQFSNSRSEMNVSTLELGDSALYLCASSSPNAGANVLTFGAGSRLTVL.

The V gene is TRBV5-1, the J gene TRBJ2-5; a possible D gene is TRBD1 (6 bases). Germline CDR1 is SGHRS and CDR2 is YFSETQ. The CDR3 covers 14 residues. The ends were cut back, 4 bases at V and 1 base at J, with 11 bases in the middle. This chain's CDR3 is CASSHQGTQETQYF. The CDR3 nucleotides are TGCGCCAGCAGCCATCAGGGGACCCAAGAGACCCAGTACTTC.

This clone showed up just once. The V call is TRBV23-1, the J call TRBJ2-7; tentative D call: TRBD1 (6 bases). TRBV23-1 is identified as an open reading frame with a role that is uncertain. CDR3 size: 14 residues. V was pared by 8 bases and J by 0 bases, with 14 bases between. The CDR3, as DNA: TGCGCCAGCGAAGGGACACTTTACTCCTACGAGCAGTACGTC. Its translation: CASEGTLYSYEQYV.

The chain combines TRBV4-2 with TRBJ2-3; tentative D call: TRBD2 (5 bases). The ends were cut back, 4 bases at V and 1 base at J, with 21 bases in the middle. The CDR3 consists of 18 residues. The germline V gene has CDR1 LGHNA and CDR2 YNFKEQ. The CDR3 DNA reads TGTGCCAGCAGCCTCGGGGTCGTCGAGGGTGGGGGCACAGATACGCAGTATTTT. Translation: CASSLGVVEGGGTDTQYF.

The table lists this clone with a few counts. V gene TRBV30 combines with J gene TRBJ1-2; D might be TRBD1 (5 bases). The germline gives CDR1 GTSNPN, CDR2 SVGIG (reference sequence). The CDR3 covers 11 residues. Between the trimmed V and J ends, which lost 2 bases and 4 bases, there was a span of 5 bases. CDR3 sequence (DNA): TGTGCCTGGAGTCAGGGCTATGGCTACACCTTC. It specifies CAWSQGYGYTF.

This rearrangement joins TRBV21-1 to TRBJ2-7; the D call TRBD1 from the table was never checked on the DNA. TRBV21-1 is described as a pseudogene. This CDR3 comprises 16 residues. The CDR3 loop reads CASSLRGHWSSYEQYF. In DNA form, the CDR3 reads TGTGCCAGCAGCCTAAGGGGACACTGGTCCTCCTACGAGCAGTACTTC.

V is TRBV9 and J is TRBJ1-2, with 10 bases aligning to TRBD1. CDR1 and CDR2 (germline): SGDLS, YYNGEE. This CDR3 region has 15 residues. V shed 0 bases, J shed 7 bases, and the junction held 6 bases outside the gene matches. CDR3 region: CASSVDMTGGGGYTF. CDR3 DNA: TGTGCCAGCAGCGTAGATATGACAGGGGGCGGTGGCTACACCTTC.

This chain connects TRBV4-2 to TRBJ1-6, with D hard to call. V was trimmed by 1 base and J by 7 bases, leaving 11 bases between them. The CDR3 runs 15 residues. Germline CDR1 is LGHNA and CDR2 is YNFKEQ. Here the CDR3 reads CASSQAVAVNSPLHF. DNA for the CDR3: TGTGCCAGCAGCCAAGCAGTGGCAGTGAATTCACCCCTCCACTTT.

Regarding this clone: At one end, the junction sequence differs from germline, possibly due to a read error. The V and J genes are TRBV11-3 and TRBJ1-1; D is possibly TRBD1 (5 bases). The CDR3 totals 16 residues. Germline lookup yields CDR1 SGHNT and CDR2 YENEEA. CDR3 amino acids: CASSRGGAQVKTEAFF. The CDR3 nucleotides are TGTGCCAGCAGCCGGGGAGGGGCGCAGGTGAAGACTGAAGCTTTCTTT.

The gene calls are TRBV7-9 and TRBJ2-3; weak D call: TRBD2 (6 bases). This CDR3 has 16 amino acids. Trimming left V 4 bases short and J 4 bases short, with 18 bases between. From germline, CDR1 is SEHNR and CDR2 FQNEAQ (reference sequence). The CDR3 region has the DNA TGTGCCAGCAGCTCGTCGGGGAGGAGACAGCCAGATACGCAGTATTTT. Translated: CASSSSGRRQPDTQYF.

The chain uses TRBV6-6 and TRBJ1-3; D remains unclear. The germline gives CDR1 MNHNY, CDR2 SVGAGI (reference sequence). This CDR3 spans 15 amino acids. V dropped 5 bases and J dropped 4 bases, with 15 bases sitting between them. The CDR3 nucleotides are TGTGCCAGCAGTAATCTCCCGGGAGCCGGAAACACCATATATTTT. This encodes CASSNLPGAGNTIYF.

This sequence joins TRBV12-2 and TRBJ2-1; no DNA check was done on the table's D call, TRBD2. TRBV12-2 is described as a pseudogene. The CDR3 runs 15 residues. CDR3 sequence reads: CASRLRLAGVVEQFF. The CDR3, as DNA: TGTGCAAGTCGCTTAAGACTAGCGGGAGTGGTCGAGCAGTTCTTC.

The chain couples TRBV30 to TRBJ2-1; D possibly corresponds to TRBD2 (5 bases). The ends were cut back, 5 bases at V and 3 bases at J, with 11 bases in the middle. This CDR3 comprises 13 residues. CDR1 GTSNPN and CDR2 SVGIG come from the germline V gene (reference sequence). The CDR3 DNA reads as TGTGCCTGGGAAGGGAGTAGCTACAATGAGCAGTTCTTC. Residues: CAWEGSSYNEQFF.

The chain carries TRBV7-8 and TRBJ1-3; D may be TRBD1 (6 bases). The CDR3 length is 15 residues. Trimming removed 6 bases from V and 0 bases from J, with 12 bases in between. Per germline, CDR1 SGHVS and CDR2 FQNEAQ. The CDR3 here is CASSRDRTSGNTIYF. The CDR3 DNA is TGTGCCAGCAGTAGAGACAGGACCTCTGGAAACACCATATATTTT.

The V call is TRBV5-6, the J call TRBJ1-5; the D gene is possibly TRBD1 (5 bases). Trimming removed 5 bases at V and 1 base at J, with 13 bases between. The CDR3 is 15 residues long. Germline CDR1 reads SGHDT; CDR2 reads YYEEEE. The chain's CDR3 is CASSSGFLSNQPQHF. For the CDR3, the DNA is TGTGCCAGCAGTTCAGGGTTCCTCAGCAATCAGCCCCAGCATTTT. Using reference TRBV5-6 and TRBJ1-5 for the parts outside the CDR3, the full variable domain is DAGVTQSPTHLIKTRGQQVTLRCSPKSGHDTVSWYQQALGQGPQFIFQYYEEEERQRGNFPDRFSGHQFPNYSSELNVNALLLGDSALYLCASSSGFLSNQPQHFGDGTRLSIL.

CDR3 DNA sequence: TGTGCCAGCAGTGAACTAGGGACAGGGCTCAATCAGCCCCAGCATTTT. Protein sequence: CASSELGTGLNQPQHF. The chain employs TRBV6-1 and TRBJ1-5; 9 nucleotides align to TRBD1. Trimming at V came to 2 bases and at J to 3 bases, leaving 5 bases not matched to a gene. The CDR3 has 16 residues. Germline values: CDR1 MNHNS, CDR2 SASEGT.

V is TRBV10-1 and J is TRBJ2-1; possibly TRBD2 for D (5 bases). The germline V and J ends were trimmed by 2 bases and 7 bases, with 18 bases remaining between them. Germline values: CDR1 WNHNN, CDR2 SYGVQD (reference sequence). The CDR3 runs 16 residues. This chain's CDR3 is CASSEILSGSRNEQFF. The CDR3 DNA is TGCGCCAGCAGTGAGATTTTGAGCGGTAGCAGGAATGAGCAGTTCTTC.

In DNA form, the CDR3 reads TGTGCCAGCATGGTTCTAGGAACGGCCCAGTACTTC. Amino acids: CASMVLGTAQYF. J is TRBJ2-5 and V is TRBV2, with unresolved D. V shed 7 bases and J shed 9 bases, with 15 bases lying between them. The CDR3 sequence is 12 residues long. Germline CDR1 is SNHLY and CDR2 is FYNNEI.

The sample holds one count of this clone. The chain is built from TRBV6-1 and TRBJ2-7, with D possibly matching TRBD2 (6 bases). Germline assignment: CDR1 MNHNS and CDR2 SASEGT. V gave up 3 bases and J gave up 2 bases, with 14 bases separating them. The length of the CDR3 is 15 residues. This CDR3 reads CASSESRTGAYEQYV. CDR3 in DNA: TGTGCCAGCAGTGAGTCGAGGACGGGAGCCTACGAGCAGTACGTC.

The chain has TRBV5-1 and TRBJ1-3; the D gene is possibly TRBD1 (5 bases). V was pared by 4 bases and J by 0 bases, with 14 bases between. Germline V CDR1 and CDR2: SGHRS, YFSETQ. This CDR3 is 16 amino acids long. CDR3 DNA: TGCGCCAGCAGCCGGCAGGGTCTCTCCTCTGGAAACACCATATATTTT. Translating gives CASSRQGLSSGNTIYF. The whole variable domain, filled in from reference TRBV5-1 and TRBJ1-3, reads KAGVTQTPRYLIKTRGQQVTLSCSPISGHRSVSWYQQTPGQGLQFLFEYFSETQRNKGNFPGRFSGRQFSNSRSEMNVSTLELGDSALYLCASSRQGLSSGNTIYFGEGSWLTVV.

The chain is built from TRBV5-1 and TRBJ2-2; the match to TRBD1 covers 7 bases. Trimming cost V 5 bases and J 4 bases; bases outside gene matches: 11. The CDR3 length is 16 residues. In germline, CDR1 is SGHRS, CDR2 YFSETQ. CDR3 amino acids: CASRHRTGGGTGELFF. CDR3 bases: TGCGCCAGCAGACATAGGACAGGCGGCGGCACCGGGGAGCTGTTTTTT.